This T cell receptor beta chain was identified in a study of tumor-infiltrating lymphocytes in oesophageal squamous cell carcinoma. Germline-derived CDR1 and CDR2 are DFQATT and SNEGSKA (reference sequence). The CDR3 is 13 residues long. V was clipped by 3 bases and J by 6 bases; unmatched bases: 6. This clonotype was counted only a few times. TCRdb re-called the PCR reads through MiXCR, storing one row per CDR3 protein. This table holds more than 15,000 distinct CDR3 sequences, about 43% found once. The chain joins TRBV20-1 to TRBJ2-3, with 7 bases aligning to TRBD2. The sample consisted of normal esophageal tissue next to the tumor. The clonotype originates from a female donor with esophageal squamous cell carcinoma. For the CDR3, the DNA is TGCAGTGCTAGGGCTGCGGGGGTGGATACGCAGTATTTT. Protein: CSARAAGVDTQYF.